This TCR beta chain was captured in a study of radiotherapy plus CTLA-4 blockade in lung cancer. The data were produced by immunoSEQ multiplex PCR, yet TCRdb's version contains in-frame clones alone and is incomplete. Among more than 90,000 clones listed, roughly 80% were seen once. Worth noting for this clone: Its antigen remains unidentified.

The germline V gene has CDR1 MNHEY and CDR2 SVGAGI. The CDR3 is made up of 14 amino acids. V lost 5 bases, J lost 7 bases, and 16 bases lay in between. Focal radiation was given together with CTLA-4 blockade (ipilimumab) to patients with chemo-refractory metastatic non-small-cell lung cancer. General study results and limits: In blood, TCR clones derived from the tumor expanded after radiotherapy plus ipilimumab.

The sequencing here drew on peripheral blood, taken from a patient treated with radiotherapy plus ipilimumab. The V gene is TRBV6-5, the J gene TRBJ2-3; tentatively, D is TRBD2 (5 bases). This clonotype originated in a human donor with non-small cell lung cancer that progressed on radiotherapy plus ipilimumab. CDR3 residues: CASSEGPSVYTQYF. The CDR3 nucleotides read TGTGCCAGCAGTGAGGGCCCCAGTGTATATACGCAGTATTTT.